This T cell receptor (beta chain) was captured in a study of neurological immune-mediated disorders. As for the study in general: Relapsing-remitting disease was seen in about 90% of the 34 multiple sclerosis patients, and secondary progressive disease was seen in 3.

A single record per CDR3 protein comes from TCRdb applying MiXCR to the 5' RACE reads. The sample holds tens of thousands of distinct CDR3 sequences; under 4.5% are singletons and the top ten take 1.5% to 2%. Use was made of 900,000 to 1,000,000 CD4+ or CD8+ T cells in sorted libraries. The sample holds many counts of this clonotype. Germline V gene lookup returns CDR1 SGHRS and CDR2 YFSETQ. This CDR3 contains 14 residues. V dropped 5 bases and J dropped 9 bases, with 18 bases sitting between them. The sample taken for sequencing was CD4+ T cells from blood. The sequence came from a woman aged 40 to 50 with multiple sclerosis. The chain carries TRBV5-1 and TRBJ1-5; a weak D match, TRBD1 (6 bases). The CDR3 is CASSWGGIGAPQHF. In nucleotides, the CDR3 is TGCGCCAGCAGTTGGGGGGGCATTGGTGCGCCCCAGCATTTT.